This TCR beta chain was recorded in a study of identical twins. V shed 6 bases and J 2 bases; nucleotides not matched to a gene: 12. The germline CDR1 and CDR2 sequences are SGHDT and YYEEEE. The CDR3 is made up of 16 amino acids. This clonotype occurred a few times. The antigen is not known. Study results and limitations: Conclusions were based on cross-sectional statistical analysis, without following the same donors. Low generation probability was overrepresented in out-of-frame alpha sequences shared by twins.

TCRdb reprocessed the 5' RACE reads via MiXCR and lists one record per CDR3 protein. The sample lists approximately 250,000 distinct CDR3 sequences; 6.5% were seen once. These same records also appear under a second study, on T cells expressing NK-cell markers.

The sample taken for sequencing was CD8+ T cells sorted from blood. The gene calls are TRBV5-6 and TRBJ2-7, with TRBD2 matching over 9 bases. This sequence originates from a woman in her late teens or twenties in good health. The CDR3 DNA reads TGTGCCAGCACTCTTGGGGTTAGCGGGAGTACCTACGAGCAGTACTTC. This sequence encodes CASTLGVSGSTYEQYF.